The clone carrying this T cell receptor (beta chain) appeared many times. Its antigen is currently unknown. The CDR3 has 12 amino acids. Per the germline V gene, CDR1 is LGHDT and CDR2 is YNNKEL (reference sequence). Trimming removed 1 base from V and 5 bases from J, with 2 bases in between. This specimen comes from a study of prognosis after radiotherapy for stage I lung cancer. Study summary: Patients with tumors diagnosed as squamous cell carcinoma numbered roughly seven, and those with adenocarcinoma approximately eleven. Overall study findings and caveats: Reduced Shannon entropy following stereotactic body radiation therapy was recorded in patients who developed distant metastases.

Template was genomic DNA; TCR beta CDR3 amplified in two multiplex PCR rounds. The first PCR round targeted every TRBV and TRBJ gene with specific primers. MiXCR, applied by TCRdb to the multiplex PCR reads, yields one record per CDR3 protein. The table includes about 30,000 distinct CDR3 sequences, around 29% detected once. There were 5 to 7.5 milliliters of peripheral blood drawn at each of two time points. Source: PBMCs, taken before or after stereotactic body radiation therapy (not recorded which). This chain uses TRBV3-1 with TRBJ2-2, with D unclear. The source of this sequence is a donor at least 50 years old with non-small cell lung cancer. The DNA of the CDR3 is TGTGCCAGCAGCCAAGCTACCGGGGAGCTGTTTTTT. Its translation: CASSQATGELFF.